This TCR beta chain was obtained from a study of cytomegalovirus exposure and HLA in healthy donors. Study-wide background: Early released data had 80 million or so unique TCRs, all coming from HLA-typed donors. Whole-study results and caveats: The study labeled roughly 160 TCR beta chains cytomegalovirus-associated. In vitro data verified a few CMV-associated chains as specific for CMV antigens. In a later analysis, TCR beta V- and J-gene trimming showed a link to a missense DCLRE1C variant.

Looked up from germline, CDR1 is ENHRY and CDR2 is SYGVKD. The V end lost 8 bases, the J end lost 2 bases, and 12 bases lay between the germline ends. CDR3 length: 13 amino acids. For this clone: Its matching antigen is unknown.

PCR involved 60 Vbeta and 13 Jbeta primers. Repertoires were generated with immunoSEQ multiplex PCR, while TCRdb's copy carries only in-frame clones and drops some. The top ten hold approximately 10% of the sample, which has approximately 210,000 clones, about four fifths seen once. The clonotype comes from a woman between 50 and 59 years old in good health and CMV-seropositive. The sequenced material came from PBMCs. This chain uses TRBV10-3 with TRBJ1-2; tentative D call: TRBD1 (5 bases). This CDR3 is CAIGTGGNYGYTF. The DNA for the CDR3 is TGTGCCATCGGCACGGGGGGGAACTATGGCTACACCTTC.